One and the same sample provided the 18 T cell receptor beta chains below, sequenced in a study of vaccination effects on CD4 cells after COVID-19. Assay: immunoSEQ multiplex PCR; the TCRdb copy retains only in-frame clones and omits some. The sample carries around 46,000 clones, 67% recorded once. On day 10 of culture, CD4+ T cells were separated out. The antigens for these receptors are not known. The sequencing used CD4+ T cells from PBMCs cultured without peptide, collected before COVID-19 vaccination. These TCRs come from a human donor who received a COVID-19 vaccine.

V usage is TRBV10-3 and J usage is TRBJ2-2, with 12 bases lining up with TRBD2. The length of the CDR3 is 15 residues. CDR1 ENHRY and CDR2 SYGVKD come from the germline V gene. V dropped 11 bases and J dropped 2; count of bases not matched to a gene: 6. As DNA, the CDR3 is TGTGCCGTGCGGACTAGCGGGACTAACACCGGGGAGCTGTTTTTT. As protein: CAVRTSGTNTGELFF.

The J gene is TRBJ1-2, the V gene TRBV7-9, with 8 nucleotides matching TRBD1. CDR3 size: 15 residues. V lost 5 bases to trimming and J lost 8 bases; unmatched junction nucleotides: 13. Germline V gene lookup returns CDR1 SEHNR and CDR2 FQNEAQ (reference sequence). This chain's CDR3 is CASSLSAQGVRGYTF. The CDR3 DNA reads TGTGCCAGCAGCCTCTCGGCACAGGGGGTGCGAGGCTACACCTTC.

CDR3 coding DNA: TGTGCCAGCAGCTCTATTTATACCGCGAACACCGGGGAGCTGTTTTTT. Residues: CASSSIYTANTGELFF. The V and J genes are TRBV5-6 and TRBJ2-2; D call uncertain. The CDR3 loop spans 16 amino acids. The V end lost 3 bases, the J end lost 0 bases, and 12 bases lay between the germline ends. Germline assignment: CDR1 SGHDT and CDR2 YYEEEE. The full variable domain, its missing parts supplied by reference TRBV5-6 and TRBJ2-2, is DAGVTQSPTHLIKTRGQQVTLRCSPKSGHDTVSWYQQALGQGPQFIFQYYEEEERQRGNFPDRFSGHQFPNYSSELNVNALLLGDSALYLCASSSIYTANTGELFFGEGSRLTVL.

The rearrangement joins TRBV7-9 to TRBJ1-4; D remains ambiguous. Germline V gene sequence: CDR1 SEHNR, CDR2 FQNEAQ (reference sequence). This CDR3 region has 16 residues. Trimming shortened V by 1 base and J by 6 bases, and 15 bases separated the two germline ends. The CDR3 is CASSLGHSLKDEKLFF. CDR3 nucleotide sequence: TGTGCCAGCAGCTTAGGACACTCGTTAAAGGATGAAAAACTGTTTTTT.

This sequence joins TRBV28 and TRBJ1-2; maybe TRBD1 (5 bases). Deletions cut 11 bases from V and 1 base from J, with 26 bases between. The germline CDR1 and CDR2 sequences are MDHEN and SYDVKM. This CDR3 is 17 amino acids long. In DNA form, the CDR3 reads TGTGCCGCAAACCAGGGTGCGAAACGGCAGCTTAACTATGGCTACACCTTC. As protein: CAANQGAKRQLNYGYTF.

This chain connects TRBV7-6 to TRBJ1-1, with D unresolved. The CDR3 covers 11 residues. Germline V gene sequence: CDR1 SGHVS, CDR2 FNYEAQ. V was pared by 5 bases and J by 10 bases, with 11 bases between. The CDR3 loop is CASSPPDPAFF. The CDR3 nucleotides are TGTGCCAGCAGCCCCCCGGATCCAGCTTTCTTT.

The CDR3 DNA is TGTGCCAGCAGCCAACAGGGGTACACTGAAGCTTTCTTT. Its protein product is CASSQQGYTEAFF. The genes are TRBV11-2 and TRBJ1-1; 7 nucleotides match TRBD1. Germline CDR1 reads SGHAT; CDR2 reads FQNNGV. This CDR3 has 13 residues. Losses at the gene ends were 5 bases for V and 3 bases for J; bases not matched to a gene: 3.

The chain links TRBV19 to TRBJ1-5; D might be TRBD1 (6 bases). This CDR3 is 17 amino acids long. V gave up 0 bases and J gave up 2 bases, with 14 bases separating them. CDR1 LNHDA and CDR2 SQIVND come from the germline V gene (reference sequence). CDR3 nucleotides: TGTGCCAGTAGTATAGATGCGGGGGCCGAGGGCAATCAGCCCCAGCATTTT. Its translation is CASSIDAGAEGNQPQHF.

The chain employs TRBV20-1 and TRBJ1-6; D call uncertain. There are 15 residues in the CDR3. From germline, CDR1 is DFQATT and CDR2 SNEGSKA (reference sequence). V lost 3 bases and J 2 bases, leaving 11 bases between the germline ends. The chain's CDR3 is CSASGEDPYNSPLHF. The CDR3 nucleotides are TGCAGTGCTAGTGGCGAGGATCCCTATAATTCACCCCTCCACTTT.

The rearrangement links TRBV25-1 to TRBJ1-2; D is uncertain. There are 17 residues in the CDR3. V was clipped by 5 bases and J by 10 bases, with 29 bases between them. CDR1 is MGHDK and CDR2 is SYGVNS in the germline V gene. The CDR3 reads CASSPTGSASRTQDYTF. The CDR3 bases are TGTGCCAGCAGTCCTACGGGTTCGGCCTCGCGGACTCAAGACTACACCTTC.

This chain connects TRBV28 to TRBJ1-2; the D gene is possibly TRBD1 (5 bases). The CDR3 contains 13 residues. Deletions cut 2 bases from V and 4 bases from J, with 8 bases between. Germline V gives CDR1 MDHEN, CDR2 SYDVKM. In nucleotides, the CDR3 is TGTGCCAGCAGTTTAAGGGGACCCTATGGCTACACCTTC. Its translation is CASSLRGPYGYTF.

The chain uses TRBV14 and TRBJ1-2; 9 bases align to TRBD1. Germline-derived CDR1 and CDR2 are SGHDN and FVKESK. Germline trimming cut 4 bases from V and 4 bases from J; bases unmatched to any gene: 1. The CDR3 has 13 amino acids. The CDR3 coding sequence is TGTGCCAGCAGCCGGGACAGGGCCTATGGCTACACCTTC. Encoded protein: CASSRDRAYGYTF.

This chain links TRBV19 with TRBJ1-5; TRBD1 is a possible D gene (6 bases). Germline V gives CDR1 LNHDA, CDR2 SQIVND (reference sequence). V dropped 1 base and J dropped 4 bases, with 14 bases sitting between them. This CDR3 spans 16 amino acids. DNA for the CDR3: TGTGCCAGTAGTATAGTGGTGACAGGCCCAAATCAGCCCCAGCATTTT. This encodes CASSIVVTGPNQPQHF.

V is TRBV19 and J is TRBJ2-7; 7 nucleotides line up with TRBD1. Germline CDR1 LNHDA, CDR2 SQIVND (reference sequence). After removal of 7 bases from V and 1 base from J, the junction contained 7 bases not matched to a gene. The CDR3 contains 14 residues. This chain's CDR3 is CASNQRGRSYEQYF. The CDR3 region has the DNA TGTGCCAGTAACCAGAGGGGGCGGTCCTACGAGCAGTACTTC.

The V and J genes are TRBV27 and TRBJ2-1, with unresolved D. V gave up 7 bases and J gave up 3 bases, with 16 bases separating them. Germline CDR1 reads MNHEY; CDR2 reads SMNVEV (reference sequence). This CDR3 has 15 residues. CDR3 loop: CASTPFGRVYNEQFF. DNA of the CDR3: TGTGCCAGCACCCCCTTTGGCCGTGTCTACAATGAGCAGTTCTTC.

This clone was detected a few times. V is TRBV3-1 (or the pseudogene TRBV3-2) and J is TRBJ1-6; D is undetermined. CDR3 length equals 16 residues. Germline values: CDR1 LGHDT, CDR2 YNNKEL (reference sequence). The ends were cut back, 0 bases at V and 2 bases at J, with 8 bases in the middle. The CDR3 loop reads CASSQDVGPYNSPLHF. The CDR3 DNA is TGTGCCAGCAGCCAAGATGTAGGCCCCTATAATTCACCCCTCCACTTT.

This chain connects TRBV2 to TRBJ1-5; D not resolved. CDR3 length: 14 residues. Germline CDR1 SNHLY, CDR2 FYNNEI. Trimming took off 6 bases at V and 6 bases at J, with 15 bases between the two ends. This CDR3 is CASSGTEVGQPQHF. The CDR3 DNA follows: TGTGCCAGCAGCGGAACAGAAGTAGGTCAGCCCCAGCATTTT.

This clone has only a few counts. The CDR3 nucleotides are TGTGCCACCAGTGCTCAGGAGCCCTATGGCTACACCTTC. It is translated as CATSAQEPYGYTF. This chain connects TRBV24-1 to TRBJ1-2; D remains ambiguous. CDR3 length: 13 residues. V lost 5 bases, J lost 4 bases, and 10 bases lay in between. The germline V gene encodes CDR1 KGHDR and CDR2 SFDVKD.